What follows are 21 T cell receptor beta chains derived from one specimen sequenced in a study of T-cell memory formation after mild COVID-19. TCRdb itself ran the 5' RACE reads through MiXCR, one entry per CDR3 protein. The repertoire includes under 250,000 distinct CDR3 sequences, roughly 10% of them detected once, and roughly 4% sits in the top ten. The sequenced sample consisted of PBMCs or a T cell subset sorted from them (not recorded which). These receptors were obtained from a man aged 18 to 30 who had mild COVID-19 (a few samples of this study predate the infection). Cell type and time point are not known.

The chain links TRBV25-1 to TRBJ2-3, with D perhaps assigned TRBD1 or TRBD2 (5 bases each). Per germline, CDR1 MGHDK and CDR2 SYGVNS. The CDR3 totals 16 residues. Trimming cost V 1 base and J 3 bases, with 14 bases left between them. The CDR3 is CASSELRGTVTDTQYF. CDR3 bases: TGTGCCAGCAGTGAATTAAGAGGGACGGTTACAGATACGCAGTATTTT.

A few counts support this clonotype. The chain recombines TRBV7-3 with TRBJ1-6, with D perhaps matching TRBD1 (5 bases). Germline V gene data show CDR1 as SGHTA and CDR2 as FQGTGA. Trimming left V 5 bases short and J 7 bases short, with 9 bases between. The length of the CDR3 is 13 residues. CDR3 sequence reads: CASSPRQNSPLHF. CDR3 DNA: TGTGCCAGCAGCCCCCGACAGAATTCACCCCTCCACTTT.

This chain uses TRBV6-6 with TRBJ2-7; the D gene is possibly TRBD1 (5 bases). The CDR3 runs 14 residues. Trimming left V 8 bases short and J 3 bases short, with 17 bases between. Per the germline V gene, CDR1 is MNHNY and CDR2 is SVGAGI (reference sequence). CDR3 DNA sequence: TGTGCCAGCGCAACAGGAGTCCTACTCTACGAGCAGTACTTC. Its protein product is CASATGVLLYEQYF.

This clonotype was found a few times. This chain joins TRBV2 and TRBJ2-7; 9 bases fit TRBD1. Germline CDR1 is SNHLY and CDR2 is FYNNEI. J was trimmed by 1 base and V by 8 bases; bases with no gene match: 3. The length of the CDR3 is 13 residues. The CDR3 spells CASGGTGSYEQYV. The CDR3 DNA sequence: TGTGCCAGCGGGGGGACAGGGTCCTACGAGCAGTACGTC.

CDR3 sequence: CASSATGGEYEQYF. CDR3 in DNA: TGTGCCAGCAGTGCTACCGGGGGAGAATACGAGCAGTACTTC. The chain couples TRBV6-1 to TRBJ2-7; D possibly corresponds to TRBD2 (6 bases). Germline loops: CDR1 MNHNS, CDR2 SASEGT. Trimming stripped 4 bases from V and 4 bases from J, with 14 bases between. The CDR3 contains 14 residues.

The chain uses TRBV27 and TRBJ2-7, with no clear D. In germline, CDR1 is MNHEY, CDR2 SMNVEV (reference sequence). The CDR3 runs 14 residues. V lost 4 bases to trimming and J lost 2 bases, with 12 bases between them. CDR3 bases: TGTGCCAGCAGTTCTCGGCAGCCACCCTACGAGCAGTACTTC. Protein sequence: CASSSRQPPYEQYF.

J is TRBJ1-5 and V is TRBV5-1; D is possibly TRBD1 (6 bases). There are 15 residues in the CDR3. V lost 0 bases and J 1 base, leaving 8 bases between the germline ends. CDR1 and CDR2 from the germline V gene are SGHRS and YFSETQ. The CDR3, as DNA: TGCGCCAGCAGCTTGGAAGGGGGGAGCAATCAGCCCCAGCATTTT. As protein: CASSLEGGSNQPQHF.

This clonotype was counted only a few times. This chain links TRBV5-1 with TRBJ2-7; 9 bases are a match to TRBD1. CDR3 length: 14 amino acids. Germline V gene sequence: CDR1 SGHRS, CDR2 YFSETQ. V trimming: 4 bases; J trimming: 5 bases; junction bases outside the gene matches: 7. This chain's CDR3 is CASSAWDRVHEQYF. The CDR3 DNA reads TGCGCCAGCAGCGCGTGGGACAGGGTCCACGAGCAGTACTTC.

The genes are TRBV3-1 and TRBJ2-1; 8 nucleotides align to TRBD2. CDR1 is LGHDT and CDR2 is YNNKEL in the germline V gene (reference sequence). CDR3 length: 14 amino acids. The junction had 8 bases not matched to a gene; V was cut back by 3 bases and J by 10 bases. CDR3 sequence reads: CASSHRRGVREQFF. The CDR3 DNA reads as TGTGCCAGCAGCCATAGGCGGGGGGTTCGAGAGCAGTTCTTC.

J is TRBJ2-7 and V is TRBV25-1; no clear D gene. V lost 10 bases and J lost 0, with 16 bases in between. CDR1 is MGHDK, CDR2 SYGVNS, per germline. The CDR3 consists of 14 residues. Here the CDR3 DNA reads TGTGCCACCGACGGGCCTGTGACCTCCTACGAGCAGTACGTC. This encodes CATDGPVTSYEQYV.

This clonotype occurred a few times. This chain uses TRBV4-2 with TRBJ2-5, with D possibly being TRBD2 (6 bases). Trimming took off 4 bases at V and 3 bases at J, with 18 bases between the two ends. Germline CDR1 LGHNA, CDR2 YNFKEQ. The CDR3 is made up of 16 amino acids. In nucleotides, the CDR3 is TGTGCCAGCAGCCCGATGGGGGAGGAGGAAGAAGAGACCCAGTACTTC. This translates into CASSPMGEEEEETQYF.

The chain has TRBV4-3 and TRBJ2-2; no clear D gene. The V gene lost 0 bases and the J gene lost 0 bases, with 11 bases spanning the gap. The germline V gene has CDR1 LGHNA and CDR2 YSLEER. CDR3 size: 17 residues. The CDR3 sequence: CASSQEYSEANTGELFF. DNA of the CDR3: TGCGCCAGCAGCCAAGAATATTCGGAAGCGAACACCGGGGAGCTGTTTTTT.

This clonotype was recorded a few times. This chain connects TRBV5-1 to TRBJ2-3, with D possibly being TRBD2 (6 bases). Trimming removed 2 bases at V and 4 bases at J, with 14 bases between. The germline CDR1 and CDR2 sequences are SGHRS and YFSETQ. The CDR3 has 15 amino acids. This CDR3 is CASSFSRGDADTQYF. For the CDR3, the DNA is TGCGCCAGCAGCTTCTCGCGGGGTGATGCAGATACGCAGTATTTT.

The chain couples TRBV5-1 to TRBJ1-2; D gene ambiguous. The V and J ends lost 4 bases and 5 bases respectively, with 9 bases between them. The germline CDR1 and CDR2 sequences are SGHRS and YFSETQ. This CDR3 region has 12 residues. The CDR3: CASSHGPYGYTF. The DNA of the CDR3 is TGCGCCAGCAGCCATGGGCCATATGGCTACACCTTC. The whole variable domain, filled in from reference TRBV5-1 and TRBJ1-2, reads KAGVTQTPRYLIKTRGQQVTLSCSPISGHRSVSWYQQTPGQGLQFLFEYFSETQRNKGNFPGRFSGRQFSNSRSEMNVSTLELGDSALYLCASSHGPYGYTFGSGTRLTVV.

V and J are TRBV7-2 and TRBJ2-1; 15 positions match TRBD2. Germline V gene data show CDR1 as SGHTA and CDR2 as FQGNSA. With V trimmed by 5 bases and J by 9 bases, 8 bases remained unmatched. The CDR3 contains 16 residues. CDR3 loop: CASSPRTSGGAIEQFF. The CDR3 DNA is TGTGCCAGCAGCCCAAGGACTAGCGGGGGGGCCATTGAGCAGTTCTTC.

This clonotype occurred many times. V gene TRBV9 combines with J gene TRBJ1-6; D is uncertain. CDR1 and CDR2 from the germline V gene are SGDLS and YYNGEE. This CDR3 has 15 amino acids. Trimming stripped 0 bases from V and 8 bases from J, with 12 bases between. This CDR3 is CASSVGSPTYSPLHF. Here the CDR3 DNA reads TGTGCCAGCAGCGTAGGGTCCCCCACATATTCACCCCTCCACTTT.

This clonotype was picked up a small number of times. V is TRBV5-1 and J is TRBJ2-1; TRBD2 matches at 11 bases. The CDR3 totals 17 residues. V lost 4 bases and J lost 7; bases outside the gene matches: 13. Germline CDR1 and CDR2: SGHRS and YFSETQ. The CDR3, as DNA: TGCGCCAGCAGCACCGGACTAGCGGGTATCTCTGGTAATGAGCAGTTCTTC. Protein: CASSTGLAGISGNEQFF.

The rearrangement joins TRBV20-1 to TRBJ2-1, with D uncertain. CDR1 DFQATT and CDR2 SNEGSKA come from the germline V gene (reference sequence). This CDR3 has 14 amino acids. V gave up 6 bases and J gave up 5 bases, with 17 bases separating them. CDR3 region: CSAKKWTPDNEQFF. For the CDR3, the DNA is TGCAGTGCCAAGAAGTGGACCCCTGACAATGAGCAGTTCTTC.

The chain joins TRBV6-5 to TRBJ2-7; 9 positions match TRBD1. The germline V gene encodes CDR1 MNHEY and CDR2 SVGAGI. The ends lost 2 bases at V and 0 bases at J; junction bases unmatched: 5. This CDR3 comprises 16 residues. The CDR3 region is CASSYRGQGISYEQYF. CDR3 bases: TGTGCCAGCAGTTACCGCGGACAGGGGATCTCCTACGAGCAGTACTTC.

This clonotype has ten or more counts. V and J are TRBV2 and TRBJ2-2; 8 bases align to TRBD2. The CDR3 spans 14 residues. Losses at the gene ends were 9 bases for V and 0 bases for J; bases not matched to a gene: 3. Germline loops: CDR1 SNHLY, CDR2 FYNNEI. CDR3: CASSGLANTGELFF. The DNA of the CDR3 is TGTGCCAGTTCGGGACTAGCGAACACCGGGGAGCTGTTTTTT. Complete variable domain (other parts from reference TRBV2 and TRBJ2-2): EPEVTQTPSHQVTQMGQEVILRCVPISNHLYFYWYRQILGQKVEFLVSFYNNEISEKSEIFDDQFSVERPDGSNFTLKIRSTKLEDSAMYFCASSGLANTGELFFGEGSRLTVL.

DNA of the CDR3: TGTGCCAGCAGCGTCCTGTTCAGCTACGAGCAGTACTTC. Translated: CASSVLFSYEQYF. V is TRBV11-2 and J is TRBJ2-7; D call uncertain. The CDR3 totals 13 residues. Germline CDR1 SGHAT, CDR2 FQNNGV. Trimming pared 5 bases from V and 3 bases from J, leaving 11 bases between.